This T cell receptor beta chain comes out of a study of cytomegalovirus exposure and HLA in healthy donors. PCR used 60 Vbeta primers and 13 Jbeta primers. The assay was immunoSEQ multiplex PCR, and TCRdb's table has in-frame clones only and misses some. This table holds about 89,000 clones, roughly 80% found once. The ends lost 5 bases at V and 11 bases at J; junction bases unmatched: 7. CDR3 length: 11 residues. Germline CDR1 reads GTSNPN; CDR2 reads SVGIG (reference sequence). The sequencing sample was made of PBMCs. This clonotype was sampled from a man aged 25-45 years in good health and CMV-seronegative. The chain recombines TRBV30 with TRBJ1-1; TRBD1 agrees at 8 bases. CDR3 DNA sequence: TGTGCCTGGCCTAGACAGGGGCGCGCTTTCTTT. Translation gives CAWPRQGRAFF.